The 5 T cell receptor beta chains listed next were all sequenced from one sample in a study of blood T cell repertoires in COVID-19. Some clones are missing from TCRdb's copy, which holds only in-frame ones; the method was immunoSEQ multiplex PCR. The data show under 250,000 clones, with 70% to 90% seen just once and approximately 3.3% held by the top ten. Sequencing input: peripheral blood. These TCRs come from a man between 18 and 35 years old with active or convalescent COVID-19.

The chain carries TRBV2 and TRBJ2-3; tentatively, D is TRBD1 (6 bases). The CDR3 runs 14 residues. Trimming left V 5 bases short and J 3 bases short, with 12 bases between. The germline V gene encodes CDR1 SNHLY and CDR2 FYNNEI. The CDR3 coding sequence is TGTGCCAGCAGTTCGCAGGGGTCGACAGATACGCAGTATTTT. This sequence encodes CASSSQGSTDTQYF.

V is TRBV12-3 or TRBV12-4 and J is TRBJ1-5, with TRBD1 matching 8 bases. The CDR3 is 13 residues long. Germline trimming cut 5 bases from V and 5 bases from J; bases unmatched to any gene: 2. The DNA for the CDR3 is TGTGCCAGCAGTATGACAGGGGATCAGCCCCAGCATTTT. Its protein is CASSMTGDQPQHF.

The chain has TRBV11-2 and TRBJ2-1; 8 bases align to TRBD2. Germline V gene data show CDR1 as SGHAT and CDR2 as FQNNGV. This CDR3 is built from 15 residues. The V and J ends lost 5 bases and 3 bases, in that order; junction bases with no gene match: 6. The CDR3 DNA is TGTGCCAGCAGCACTACTAGCGGAGGCTACAATGAGCAGTTCTTC. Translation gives CASSTTSGGYNEQFF.

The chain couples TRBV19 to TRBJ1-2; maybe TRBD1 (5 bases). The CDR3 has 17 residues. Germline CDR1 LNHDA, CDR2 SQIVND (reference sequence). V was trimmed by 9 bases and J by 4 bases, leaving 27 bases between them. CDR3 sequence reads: CASTEAQGPVGSYGYTF. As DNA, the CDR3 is TGTGCCAGCACTGAAGCCCAGGGTCCGGTAGGGTCCTATGGCTACACCTTC.

The CDR3 DNA follows: TGTGCCAGCAGTGCGAGACAGGGGGATACGCAGTATTTT. This translates into CASSARQGDTQYF. The rearrangement joins TRBV25-1 to TRBJ2-3; 8 positions match TRBD1. Looked up from germline, CDR1 is MGHDK and CDR2 is SYGVNS. V lost 4 bases to trimming and J lost 6 bases; unmatched junction nucleotides: 3. The CDR3 sequence is 13 residues long.